Shown below are 28 T cell receptor beta chains from a single sample sequenced in a study of shared clonotypes between healthy human individuals. The data were produced by immunoSEQ multiplex PCR, yet TCRdb's version contains in-frame clones alone and is incomplete. Among about 2 million clones, 95% were seen once, and the ten largest hold more than 0.1%. The sequenced material came from naive CD4+ T cells sorted from blood. As for subset: CD45RA+ positively selected. The receptors were gathered from a young man in good health.

The V and J genes are TRBV5-4 and TRBJ2-3; no definite D call. CDR1 and CDR2 (germline): SGHNT, YYREEE (reference sequence). Trimming took 1 base from V and 2 from J, leaving 8 bases between them. There are 14 residues in the CDR3. DNA of the CDR3: TGTGCCAGCAGCTTGTATCAGGTCACAGATACGCAGTATTTT. It encodes CASSLYQVTDTQYF.

This chain joins TRBV25-1 and TRBJ2-4, with D uncertain. The CDR3 consists of 12 residues. V lost 3 bases and J lost 15, with 15 bases in between. The germline V gene encodes CDR1 MGHDK and CDR2 SYGVNS. The CDR3 coding sequence is TGTGCCAGCAGTGATCAAAGAAGAAAGTGGTACTTC. Protein product: CASSDQRRKWYF.

The J gene is TRBJ1-4, the V gene TRBV7-9; 7 bases line up with TRBD1. The V and J ends lost 6 bases and 4 bases, in that order; junction bases with no gene match: 5. Looked up from germline, CDR1 is SEHNR and CDR2 is FQNEAQ (reference sequence). This CDR3 contains 14 residues. This chain's CDR3 is CASRGGAGNEKLFF. CDR3 DNA: TGTGCCAGCAGAGGGGGCGCCGGTAATGAAAAACTGTTTTTT.

This chain uses TRBV6-1 with TRBJ1-6; TRBD1 agrees at 8 bases. The V gene end was trimmed by 3 bases and the J gene end by 10 bases; junction bases not matched to a gene: 5. Germline CDR1 is MNHNS and CDR2 is SASEGT. CDR3 length: 14 amino acids. The CDR3 reads CASSEGQAPSPLHF. The CDR3 bases are TGTGCCAGCAGTGAGGGACAGGCGCCCTCACCCCTCCACTTT.

The rearrangement uses TRBV5-1 and TRBJ1-3; D uncertain. CDR1 SGHRS and CDR2 YFSETQ come from the germline V gene. The CDR3 has 15 amino acids. V dropped 4 bases and J dropped 4 bases, with 15 bases sitting between them. The CDR3 region has the DNA TGCGCCAGCAGCCCCAACGCGGGAGACGGAAACACCATATATTTT. Protein: CASSPNAGDGNTIYF.

Here the CDR3 reads CASSQSGTGESPLHF. CDR3 coding DNA: TGCGCCAGCAGCCAATCCGGGACAGGGGAATCACCCCTCCACTTT. The V and J genes are TRBV4-3 and TRBJ1-6; 10 bases map to TRBD1. The length of the CDR3 is 15 residues. The V gene end was trimmed by 2 bases and the J gene end by 10 bases; junction bases not matched to a gene: 5. Germline CDR1 reads LGHNA; CDR2 reads YSLEER.

The chain joins TRBV18 to TRBJ1-1; TRBD1 matches 7 bases. The CDR3 is 14 residues long. Trimming at V came to 4 bases and at J to 3 bases, leaving 5 bases not matched to a gene. Per the germline V gene, CDR1 is KGHSH and CDR2 is LQKENI. CDR3 coding DNA: TGTGCCAGCTCACGGGGACAGAAGGACACTGAAGCTTTCTTT. This sequence encodes CASSRGQKDTEAFF.

The CDR3 is CASSLASAGPEQYF. In nucleotides, the CDR3 is TGTGCCAGCAGCTTAGCCTCCGCCGGGCCCGAGCAGTACTTC. The chain carries TRBV7-2 and TRBJ2-7, with D hard to call. Looked up from germline, CDR1 is SGHTA and CDR2 is FQGNSA. CDR3 length: 14 residues. Trimming removed 0 bases at V and 6 bases at J, with 12 bases between.

V is TRBV10-3 and J is TRBJ2-3; D unclear. This CDR3 is built from 15 residues. Germline V gene lookup returns CDR1 ENHRY and CDR2 SYGVKD. Trimming removed 3 bases from V and 2 bases from J, with 12 bases in between. For the CDR3, the DNA is TGTGCCATCAGTGACGACATGGGGTCCACAGATACGCAGTATTTT. Residues: CAISDDMGSTDTQYF.

The chain carries TRBV5-3 and TRBJ2-7; 9 bases align to TRBD2. TRBV5-3 is treated as an ORF (open reading frame) with a function not yet certain. V dropped 0 bases and J dropped 5; count of bases not matched to a gene: 18. This CDR3 has 19 residues. CDR3 coding DNA: TGTGCCAGAAGCTTGGCAAGGAAGCCTAGCGGGGCCCTTACCAACGAGCAGTACTTC. The encoded protein is CARSLARKPSGALTNEQYF.

CDR3 residues: CASSTGQQVYEQYF. The CDR3 DNA reads as TGCGCCAGCAGCACCGGACAGCAGGTGTACGAGCAGTACTTC. V and J are TRBV5-1 and TRBJ2-7; possible D gene TRBD1, 6 bases. The CDR3 consists of 14 residues. V lost 4 bases, J lost 4 bases, and 15 bases lay in between. Germline V CDR1 and CDR2: SGHRS, YFSETQ.

Concerning this clone: Different DNA sequences within this sample yield the same CDR3. This chain uses TRBV5-4 with TRBJ1-2; tentatively, D is TRBD1 (5 bases). CDR1 is SGHNT and CDR2 is YYREEE in the germline V gene (reference sequence). There are 13 residues in the CDR3. The V end lost 3 bases, the J end lost 1 base, and 7 bases lay between the germline ends. DNA of the CDR3: TGTGCCAGCAGCTCGGGGGGTAACTATGGCTACACCTTC. Residues: CASSSGGNYGYTF.

Of note for this clone: The identical CDR3 is also encoded by other nucleotide sequences in the sample. The chain recombines TRBV7-2 with TRBJ2-7, with 11 bases aligning to TRBD2. J lost 2 bases, V lost 1 base, and 4 bases had no gene match. CDR1 and CDR2 (germline): SGHTA, FQGNSA. The CDR3 extends over 16 amino acids. The CDR3 loop reads CASSLEGTSGAYEQYF. The CDR3 nucleotides are TGTGCCAGCAGCTTAGAGGGGACTAGCGGCGCCTACGAGCAGTACTTC.

V and J are TRBV10-3 and TRBJ1-3; D unresolved. V dropped 3 bases and J dropped 0 bases, with 12 bases sitting between them. The CDR3 contains 16 residues. CDR1 and CDR2 (germline): ENHRY, SYGVKD. CDR3 residues: CAISDPASRSGNTIYF. For the CDR3, the DNA is TGTGCCATCAGTGATCCTGCGTCCCGCTCTGGAAACACCATATATTTT.

This clone was detected only once. The V gene is TRBV30, the J gene TRBJ1-2; D is ambiguous. Trimming left V 4 bases short and J 1 base short, with 22 bases between. CDR1 and CDR2 (germline): GTSNPN, SVGIG (reference sequence). This CDR3 spans 17 amino acids. The CDR3 is CAWNRLDGSTFNYGYTF. In DNA form, the CDR3 reads TGTGCCTGGAACCGCCTCGACGGGTCAACCTTTAACTATGGCTACACCTTC.

The chain joins TRBV6-5 to TRBJ2-7, with 8 bases fitting TRBD2. The CDR3 has 14 amino acids. J gave up 7 bases and V 2 bases, and 7 bases lay outside the gene matches. Per the germline V gene, CDR1 is MNHEY and CDR2 is SVGAGI. CDR3 sequence reads: CASSYAGGGGEQYF. CDR3 sequence (DNA): TGTGCCAGCAGTTACGCCGGGGGGGGTGGAGAGCAGTACTTC.

The V call is TRBV10-2, the J call TRBJ1-2; D is uncertain. Between the trimmed V and J ends, which lost 3 bases and 0 bases, there was a span of 8 bases. CDR3 size: 14 residues. Germline V lookup: CDR1 WSHSY, CDR2 SAAADI. CDR3: CASSENIANYGYTF. The CDR3, as DNA: TGCGCCAGCAGTGAAAACATAGCTAACTATGGCTACACCTTC.

The chain links TRBV10-3 to TRBJ1-2; D call uncertain. Germline values: CDR1 ENHRY, CDR2 SYGVKD. The CDR3 has 13 amino acids. The V end was cut by 3 bases, the J end by 6 bases, with 11 bases between. Here the CDR3 reads CAISELGVNGYTF. The CDR3 region has the DNA TGTGCCATCAGTGAATTGGGTGTCAATGGCTACACCTTC.

The chain employs TRBV7-2 and TRBJ2-7; TRBD2 matches 9 bases. Germline V lookup: CDR1 SGHTA, CDR2 FQGNSA. With V trimmed by 1 base and J by 3 bases, 4 bases remained unmatched. There are 15 residues in the CDR3. The CDR3, as DNA: TGTGCCAGCAGCTTAGGACTAGCGGATTACTACGAGCAGTACTTC. Amino acids: CASSLGLADYYEQYF.

The V gene is TRBV27, the J gene TRBJ1-6; the D is unclear. Germline lookup yields CDR1 MNHEY and CDR2 SMNVEV (reference sequence). The CDR3 has 12 residues. The V end lost 7 bases, the J end lost 8 bases, and 9 bases lay between the germline ends. DNA for the CDR3: TGTGCCAGCAAAGGCTTGTATTCACCCCTCCACTTT. This encodes CASKGLYSPLHF.

V and J are TRBV10-3 and TRBJ2-2, with D possibly being TRBD1 or TRBD2 (6 bases each). CDR3 size: 13 residues. V lost 10 bases and J lost 5, with 14 bases in between. The germline CDR1 and CDR2 sequences are ENHRY and SYGVKD. The CDR3 is CATGGRETGELFF. For the CDR3, the DNA is TGTGCCACCGGGGGCCGGGAAACCGGGGAGCTGTTTTTT.

The V gene is TRBV7-9, the J gene TRBJ1-4; D gene uncertain. The V end lost 8 bases, the J end lost 2 bases, and 9 bases lay between the germline ends. Germline V gene data show CDR1 as SEHNR and CDR2 as FQNEAQ (reference sequence). The CDR3 runs 13 residues. The CDR3 reads CASPGPTNEKLFF. The CDR3 DNA is TGTGCCAGCCCCGGTCCCACTAATGAAAAACTGTTTTTT.

The rearrangement joins TRBV6-1 to TRBJ2-7, with D perhaps given as TRBD1 or TRBD2 (5 bases each). Germline CDR1 is MNHNS and CDR2 is SASEGT. The CDR3 is 14 residues long. V was trimmed by 6 bases and J by 3 bases, leaving 15 bases between them. In DNA form, the CDR3 reads TGTGCCAGCAGCGGGACGGACCCAATCTACGAGCAGTACTTC. Protein product: CASSGTDPIYEQYF.

The chain is built from TRBV27 and TRBJ2-7; D is ambiguous. This CDR3 contains 14 residues. V lost 8 bases to trimming and J lost 3 bases, with 17 bases between them. CDR1 and CDR2 from the germline V gene are MNHEY and SMNVEV (reference sequence). This chain's CDR3 is CASCPLGNFYEQYF. DNA of the CDR3: TGTGCCAGCTGCCCTTTGGGTAATTTCTACGAGCAGTACTTC.

In the case of this clone: Other DNA sequences in the sample encode the same CDR3. The genes are TRBV28 and TRBJ2-7; D remains ambiguous. V was trimmed by 3 bases and J by 0 bases, leaving 6 bases between them. Germline CDR1 MDHEN, CDR2 SYDVKM. This CDR3 region has 13 residues. The CDR3, as DNA: TGTGCCAGCAGTTTTGGCAACTCCTACGAGCAGTACTTC. It specifies CASSFGNSYEQYF.

The chain combines TRBV7-2 with TRBJ1-2; the D gene is possibly TRBD1 (6 bases). Germline lookup yields CDR1 SGHTA and CDR2 FQGNSA. This CDR3 region has 15 residues. V dropped 1 base and J dropped 7 bases, with 16 bases sitting between them. In DNA form, the CDR3 reads TGTGCCAGCAGCTTAGTTACAGGGCCGGGGAGTGGCTACACCTTC. This gives the protein CASSLVTGPGSGYTF.

This clone was seen only a few times. V usage is TRBV2 and J usage is TRBJ2-2, with D possibly being TRBD1 or TRBD2 (6 bases each). CDR1 is SNHLY, CDR2 FYNNEI, per germline. The CDR3 has 11 residues. Trimming took 6 bases from V and 9 from J, leaving 8 bases between them. CDR3 sequence: CASSGGWELFF. The CDR3 DNA reads TGTGCCAGCAGCGGGGGCTGGGAGCTGTTTTTT.

This clone was found a few times. This chain uses TRBV2 with TRBJ1-6; TRBD1 agrees at 8 bases. V lost 4 bases, J lost 7 bases, and 3 bases stayed unmatched. CDR1 and CDR2 from the germline V gene are SNHLY and FYNNEI. There are 14 residues in the CDR3. CDR3 coding DNA: TGTGCCAGCAGTGGGACAGGGTGGAATTCACCCCTCCACTTT. This sequence encodes CASSGTGWNSPLHF.